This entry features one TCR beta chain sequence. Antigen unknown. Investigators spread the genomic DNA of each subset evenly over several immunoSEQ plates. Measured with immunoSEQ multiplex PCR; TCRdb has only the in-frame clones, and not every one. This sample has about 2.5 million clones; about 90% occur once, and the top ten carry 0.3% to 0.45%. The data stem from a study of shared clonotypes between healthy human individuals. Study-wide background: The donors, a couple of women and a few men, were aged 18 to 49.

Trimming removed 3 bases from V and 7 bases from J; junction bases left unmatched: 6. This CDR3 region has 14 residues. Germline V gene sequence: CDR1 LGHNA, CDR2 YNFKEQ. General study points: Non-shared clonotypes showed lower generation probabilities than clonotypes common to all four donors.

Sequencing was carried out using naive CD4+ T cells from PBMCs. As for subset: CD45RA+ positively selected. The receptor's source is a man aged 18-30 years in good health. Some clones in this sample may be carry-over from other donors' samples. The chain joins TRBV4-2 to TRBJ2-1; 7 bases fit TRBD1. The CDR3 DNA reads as TGTGCCAGCAGCCATGACAGGGATTTGAATGAGCAGTTCTTC. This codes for CASSHDRDLNEQFF.